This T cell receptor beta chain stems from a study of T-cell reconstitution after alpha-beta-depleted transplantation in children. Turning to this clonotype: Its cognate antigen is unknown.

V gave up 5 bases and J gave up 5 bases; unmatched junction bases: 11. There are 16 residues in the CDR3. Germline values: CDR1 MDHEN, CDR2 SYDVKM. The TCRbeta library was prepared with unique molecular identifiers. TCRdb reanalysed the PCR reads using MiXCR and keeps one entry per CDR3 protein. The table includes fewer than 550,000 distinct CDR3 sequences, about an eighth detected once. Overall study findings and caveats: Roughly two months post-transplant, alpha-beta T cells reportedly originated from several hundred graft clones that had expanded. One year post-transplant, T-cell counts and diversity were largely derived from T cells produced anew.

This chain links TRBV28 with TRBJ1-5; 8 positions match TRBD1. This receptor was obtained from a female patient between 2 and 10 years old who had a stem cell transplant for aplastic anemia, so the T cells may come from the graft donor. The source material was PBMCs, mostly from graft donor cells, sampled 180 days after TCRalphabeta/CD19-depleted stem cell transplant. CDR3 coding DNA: TGTGCCAGCAGTCTCGACAGGGGTTCACTCTATCAGCCCCAGCATTTT. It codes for CASSLDRGSLYQPQHF.